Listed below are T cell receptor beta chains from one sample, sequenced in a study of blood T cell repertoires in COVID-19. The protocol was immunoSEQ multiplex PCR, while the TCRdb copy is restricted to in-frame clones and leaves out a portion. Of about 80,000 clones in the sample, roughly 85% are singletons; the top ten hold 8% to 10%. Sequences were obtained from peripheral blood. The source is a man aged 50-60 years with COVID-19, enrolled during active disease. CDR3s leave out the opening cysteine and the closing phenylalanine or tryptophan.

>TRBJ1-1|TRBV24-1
ATSVLRNTEAF
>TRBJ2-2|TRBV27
ASSLAAGRASNTGELF
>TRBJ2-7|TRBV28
ASRGQGAYEQY
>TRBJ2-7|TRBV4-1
ASSQEGGLTFREQY
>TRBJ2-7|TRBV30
AWSRGLADEQY
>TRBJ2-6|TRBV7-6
ASSLRSQGYGANVLT
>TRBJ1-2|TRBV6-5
ASIGRGQGYT
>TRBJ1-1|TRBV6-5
ASRRDREAF
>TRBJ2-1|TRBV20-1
SASKRDEQF
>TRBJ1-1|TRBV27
ASSLRTGAEAF
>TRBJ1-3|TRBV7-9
ASSLGVWTASGNTIY
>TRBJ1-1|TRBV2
ASSEIGRGLGTEAF
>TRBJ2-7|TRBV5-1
ASSQAGPYEQY
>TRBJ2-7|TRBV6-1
ASSAYLQGRSYEQY
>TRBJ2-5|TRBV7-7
ASSLVPYETQY
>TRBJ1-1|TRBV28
ASSLSGGRTEAF
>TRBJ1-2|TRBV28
ASSLLRGENGYT